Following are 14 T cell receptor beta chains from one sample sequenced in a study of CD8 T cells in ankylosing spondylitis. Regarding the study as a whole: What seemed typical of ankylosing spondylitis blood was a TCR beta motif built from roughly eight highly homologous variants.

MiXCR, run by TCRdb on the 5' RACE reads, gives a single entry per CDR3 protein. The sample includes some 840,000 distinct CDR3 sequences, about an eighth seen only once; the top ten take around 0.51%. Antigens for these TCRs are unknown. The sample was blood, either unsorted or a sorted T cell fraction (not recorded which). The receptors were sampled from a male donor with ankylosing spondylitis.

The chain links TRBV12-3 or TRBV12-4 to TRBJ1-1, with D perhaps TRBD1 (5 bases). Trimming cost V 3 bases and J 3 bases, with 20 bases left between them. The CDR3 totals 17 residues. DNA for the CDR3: TGTGCCAGCAGTTTCCTCTTGGGGGGTGATACGTACACTGAAGCTTTCTTT. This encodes CASSFLLGGDTYTEAFF.

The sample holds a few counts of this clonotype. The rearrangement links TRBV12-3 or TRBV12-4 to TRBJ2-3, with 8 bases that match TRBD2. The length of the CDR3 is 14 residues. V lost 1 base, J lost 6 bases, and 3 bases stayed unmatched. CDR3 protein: CASSLVTGGDTQYF. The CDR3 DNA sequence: TGTGCCAGCAGTTTAGTCACGGGAGGGGATACGCAGTATTTT.

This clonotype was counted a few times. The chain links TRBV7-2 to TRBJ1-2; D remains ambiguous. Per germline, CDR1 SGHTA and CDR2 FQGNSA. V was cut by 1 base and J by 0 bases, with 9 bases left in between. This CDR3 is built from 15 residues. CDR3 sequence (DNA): TGTGCCAGCAGCTTAGGGCAGCTAGCTAACTATGGCTACACCTTC. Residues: CASSLGQLANYGYTF.

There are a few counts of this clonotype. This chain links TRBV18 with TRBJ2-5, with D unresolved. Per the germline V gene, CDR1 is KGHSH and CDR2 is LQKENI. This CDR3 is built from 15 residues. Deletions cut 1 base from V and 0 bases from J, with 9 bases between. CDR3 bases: TGTGCCAGCTCACCACGAAGAGTCTACCAAGAGACCCAGTACTTC. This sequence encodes CASSPRRVYQETQYF.

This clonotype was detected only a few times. DNA for the CDR3: TGCGCCAGCAGCTTGATGACCAGGGGTACCTACGAGCAGTACTTC. Encoded protein: CASSLMTRGTYEQYF. The V and J genes are TRBV5-1 and TRBJ2-7, with D possibly matching TRBD1 (6 bases). The CDR3 covers 15 residues. The germline V gene has CDR1 SGHRS and CDR2 YFSETQ. The V end was cut by 1 base, the J end by 2 bases, with 13 bases between.

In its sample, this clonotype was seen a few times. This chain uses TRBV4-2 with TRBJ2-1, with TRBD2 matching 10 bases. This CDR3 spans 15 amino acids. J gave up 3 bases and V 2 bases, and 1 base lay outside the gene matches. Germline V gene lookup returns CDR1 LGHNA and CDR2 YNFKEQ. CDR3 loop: CASSQSSGSYNEQFF. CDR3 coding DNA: TGTGCCAGCAGCCAATCTAGCGGGAGCTACAATGAGCAGTTCTTC.

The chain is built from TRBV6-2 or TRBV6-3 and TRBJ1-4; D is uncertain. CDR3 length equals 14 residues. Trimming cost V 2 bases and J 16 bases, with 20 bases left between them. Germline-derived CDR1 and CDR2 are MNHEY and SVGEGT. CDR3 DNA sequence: TGTGCCAGCAGTTACCGGCGGGCCTTCGGCGCAACGTTTTTT. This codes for CASSYRRAFGATFF.

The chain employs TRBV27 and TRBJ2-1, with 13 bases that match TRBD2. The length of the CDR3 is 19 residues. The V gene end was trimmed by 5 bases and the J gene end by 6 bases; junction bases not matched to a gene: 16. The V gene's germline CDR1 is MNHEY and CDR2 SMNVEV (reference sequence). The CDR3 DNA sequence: TGTGCCAGCAGTCCCTCGGGACTAGCGGGAACCGGTACACGCAATGAGCAGTTCTTC. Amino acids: CASSPSGLAGTGTRNEQFF.

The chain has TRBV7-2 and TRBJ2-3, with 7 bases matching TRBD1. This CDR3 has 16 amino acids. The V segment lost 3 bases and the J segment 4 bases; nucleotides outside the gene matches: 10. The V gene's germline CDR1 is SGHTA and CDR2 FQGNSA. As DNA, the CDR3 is TGTGCCAGCAGCTTTACCGGGACAGCTAGTTCAGATACGCAGTATTTT. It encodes CASSFTGTASSDTQYF.

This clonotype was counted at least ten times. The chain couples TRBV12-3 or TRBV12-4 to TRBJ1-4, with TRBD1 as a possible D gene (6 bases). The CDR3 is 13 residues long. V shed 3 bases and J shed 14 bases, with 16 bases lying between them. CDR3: CASSFAPGQILFF. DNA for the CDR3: TGTGCCAGCAGTTTCGCTCCGGGACAAATCCTGTTTTTT.

The CDR3 DNA is TGTGCCATCCAAAGGGGGAACAGAGAAGAGACCCAGTACTTC. As protein: CAIQRGNREETQYF. The chain carries TRBV2 and TRBJ2-5; possibly TRBD1 for D (6 bases). The V gene's germline CDR1 is SNHLY and CDR2 FYNNEI. Between the trimmed V and J ends, which lost 10 bases and 3 bases, there was a span of 18 bases. CDR3 length: 14 residues.

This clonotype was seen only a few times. The CDR3 nucleotides read TGTGCCAGCAGCTTTAGCCTGGGACAGGGTGGAAACACCATATATTTT. This sequence encodes CASSFSLGQGGNTIYF. V gene TRBV7-2 combines with J gene TRBJ1-3; 9 bases line up with TRBD1. CDR3 length: 16 residues. Trimming at V came to 3 bases and at J to 3 bases, leaving 6 bases not matched to a gene. Per the germline V gene, CDR1 is SGHTA and CDR2 is FQGNSA.

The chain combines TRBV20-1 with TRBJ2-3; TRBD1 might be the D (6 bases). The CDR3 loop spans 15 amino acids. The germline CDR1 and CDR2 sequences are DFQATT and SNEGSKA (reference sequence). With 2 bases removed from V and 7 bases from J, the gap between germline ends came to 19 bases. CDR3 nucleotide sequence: TGCAGTGCTAGATCTGGGGGCTTAGGGGGAAATACGCAGTATTTT. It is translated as CSARSGGLGGNTQYF.

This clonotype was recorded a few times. CDR3 loop: CSVGQGGINQPQHF. CDR3 coding DNA: TGCAGCGTTGGACAGGGGGGGATTAATCAGCCCCAGCATTTT. V is TRBV29-1 and J is TRBJ1-5; 9 bases are a match to TRBD1. Per the germline V gene, CDR1 is SQVTM and CDR2 is ANQGSEA. The CDR3 is made up of 14 amino acids. Unmatched junction bases numbered 5, after V lost 4 bases and J lost 4 bases.